One sample yielded the 12 T cell receptor beta chains listed below, sequenced in a study of cytotoxic CD8 clonotypes in ibrutinib-treated CLL. Clones were read by immunoSEQ multiplex PCR, and TCRdb kept only the in-frame ones, dropping some. The repertoire consists of 30,000 or so clones, with 62% occurring once and the leading ten covering about 15%. Material: PBMCs, obtained before ibrutinib treatment. Receptors were obtained from a human donor with chronic lymphocytic leukemia.

The rearrangement links TRBV28 to TRBJ1-4, with D hard to call. Germline values: CDR1 MDHEN, CDR2 SYDVKM. This CDR3 contains 15 residues. V was clipped by 8 bases and J by 0 bases, with 13 bases between them. CDR3 bases: TGTGCCAGCCGGACCATAAGTCCAACTAATGAAAAACTGTTTTTT. Encoded protein: CASRTISPTNEKLFF.

The rearrangement links TRBV11-3 to TRBJ2-1; TRBD1 matches at 7 bases. Per germline, CDR1 SGHNT and CDR2 YENEEA. The CDR3 is 16 residues long. J was trimmed by 0 bases and V by 0 bases; bases with no gene match: 2. CDR3 sequence: CASSLEQGSSYNEQFF. The CDR3 DNA sequence: TGTGCCAGCAGCTTAGAACAGGGGAGCTCCTACAATGAGCAGTTCTTC.

The CDR3 DNA sequence: TGTGCCAGCAGCGCCGGGAATATAGACATTCAGTACTTC. Its translation is CASSAGNIDIQYF. V is TRBV28 and J is TRBJ2-4; D possibly corresponds to TRBD2 (5 bases). The CDR3 is 13 amino acids. V shed 6 bases and J shed 8 bases, with 14 bases lying between them. The germline gives CDR1 MDHEN, CDR2 SYDVKM.

This clone was seen a few times. The chain carries TRBV19 and TRBJ1-5; TRBD1 matches at 8 bases. The CDR3 is made up of 17 amino acids. V shed 7 bases and J 2 bases; nucleotides not matched to a gene: 13. Germline V lookup: CDR1 LNHDA, CDR2 SQIVND (reference sequence). CDR3 DNA sequence: TGTGCCAGTAATATGCCAGGGGGCGACTGGGGCAATCAGCCCCAGCATTTT. It translates to CASNMPGGDWGNQPQHF.

CDR3 coding DNA: TGTGCCAGTAGCCCAAGTATCGGACAGGGGGGCTATGGCTACACCTTC. Its translation is CASSPSIGQGGYGYTF. The chain uses TRBV19 and TRBJ1-2; 10 bases line up with TRBD1. Germline V gene sequence: CDR1 LNHDA, CDR2 SQIVND (reference sequence). The CDR3 contains 16 residues. J lost 4 bases, V lost 6 bases, and 11 bases had no gene match.

CDR3 protein: CAAGVLGSGANVLTF. CDR3 nucleotide sequence: TGTGCCGCCGGGGTTTTGGGATCTGGGGCCAACGTCCTGACTTTC. This chain connects TRBV19 to TRBJ2-6; tentative D call: TRBD2 (5 bases). The germline V and J ends were trimmed by 11 bases and 1 base, with 15 bases remaining between them. This CDR3 region has 15 residues. CDR1 and CDR2 (germline): LNHDA, SQIVND (reference sequence).

The chain combines TRBV9 with TRBJ2-1, with 9 bases fitting TRBD2. The CDR3 is 15 residues long. V shed 3 bases and J 8 bases; nucleotides not matched to a gene: 9. Germline V gene sequence: CDR1 SGDLS, CDR2 YYNGEE. The CDR3 DNA reads TGTGCCAGCAGCGGCGGGACTAGCCTTCTCGATGAGCAGTTCTTC. Protein product: CASSGGTSLLDEQFF.

The chain joins TRBV6-1 to TRBJ1-2; D remains ambiguous. The ends were cut back, 7 bases at V and 1 base at J, with 13 bases in the middle. The CDR3 runs to 14 residues. Germline V gene lookup returns CDR1 MNHNS and CDR2 SASEGT. CDR3 bases: TGTGCCAGCACCGGCGGCCGGGGTAACTATGGCTACACCTTC. Its translation is CASTGGRGNYGYTF.

The chain recombines TRBV7-2 with TRBJ2-7; the D is unclear. Looked up from germline, CDR1 is SGHTA and CDR2 is FQGNSA. Trimming cost V 6 bases and J 4 bases, with 10 bases left between them. CDR3 size: 12 residues. The CDR3 sequence: CASSPMGYEQYF. CDR3 DNA sequence: TGTGCCAGCAGTCCTATGGGGTACGAGCAGTACTTC.

This clone was observed once. The chain joins TRBV2 to TRBJ1-2; 9 bases match TRBD1. V shed 9 bases, J shed 5 bases, and the junction held 4 bases outside the gene matches. CDR3 length: 12 residues. Germline V lookup: CDR1 SNHLY, CDR2 FYNNEI. The CDR3 coding sequence is TGTGCCAGAGAACAGGGGGCGTATGGCTACACCTTC. Amino acid sequence: CAREQGAYGYTF.

This sequence joins TRBV7-8 and TRBJ1-2; D is uncertain. Germline loops: CDR1 SGHVS, CDR2 FQNEAQ. The CDR3 is made up of 16 amino acids. The V end was cut by 3 bases, the J end by 4 bases, with 18 bases between. DNA of the CDR3: TGTGCCAGCAGCTTGGCCGGGCCCGAGAGTCGCTATGGCTACACCTTC. Its protein product is CASSLAGPESRYGYTF.

This chain links TRBV7-3 with TRBJ2-5, with 10 nucleotides matching TRBD2. V was pared by 5 bases and J by 5 bases, with 8 bases of the junction left unmatched. The CDR3 spans 15 residues. The germline gives CDR1 SGHTA, CDR2 FQGTGA. Here the CDR3 reads CASSAGGAGGETQYF. DNA of the CDR3: TGTGCCAGCAGCGCCGGTGGAGCGGGGGGGGAGACCCAGTACTTC. The variable domain in full, completed from reference TRBV7-3 and TRBJ2-5, reads GAGVSQTPSNKVTEKGKYVELRCDPISGHTALYWYRQSLGQGPEFLIYFQGTGAADDSGLPNDRFFAVRPEGSVSTLKIQRTERGDSAVYLCASSAGGAGGETQYFGPGTRLLVL.